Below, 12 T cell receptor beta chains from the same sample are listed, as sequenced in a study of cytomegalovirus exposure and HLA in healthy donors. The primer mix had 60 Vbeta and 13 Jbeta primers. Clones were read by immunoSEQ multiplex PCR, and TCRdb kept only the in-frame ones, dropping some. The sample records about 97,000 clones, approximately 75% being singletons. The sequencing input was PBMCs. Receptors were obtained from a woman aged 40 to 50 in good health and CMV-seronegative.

CDR3 sequence: CATGPLGTGRNGYTF. As DNA, the CDR3 is TGTGCCACCGGACCCCTCGGGACAGGCAGAAATGGCTACACCTTC. The chain uses TRBV27 and TRBJ1-2, with 8 nucleotides matching TRBD1. The V gene end was trimmed by 10 bases and the J gene end by 6 bases; junction bases not matched to a gene: 16. CDR3 length: 15 amino acids. CDR1 is MNHEY and CDR2 is SMNVEV in the germline V gene (reference sequence).

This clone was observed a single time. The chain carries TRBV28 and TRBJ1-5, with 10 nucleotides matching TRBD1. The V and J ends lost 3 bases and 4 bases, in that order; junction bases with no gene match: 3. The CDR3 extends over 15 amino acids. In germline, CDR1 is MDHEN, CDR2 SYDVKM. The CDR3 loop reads CASSFGQGGNQPQHF. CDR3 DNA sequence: TGTGCCAGCAGTTTTGGACAGGGGGGTAATCAGCCCCAGCATTTT.

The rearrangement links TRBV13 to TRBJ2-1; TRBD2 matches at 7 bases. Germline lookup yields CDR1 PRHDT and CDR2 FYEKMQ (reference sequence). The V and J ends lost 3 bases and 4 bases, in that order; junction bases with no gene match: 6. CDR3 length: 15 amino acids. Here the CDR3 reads CASSFGGGGYNEQFF. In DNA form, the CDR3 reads TGTGCCAGCAGCTTTGGGGGGGGTGGGTACAATGAGCAGTTCTTC.

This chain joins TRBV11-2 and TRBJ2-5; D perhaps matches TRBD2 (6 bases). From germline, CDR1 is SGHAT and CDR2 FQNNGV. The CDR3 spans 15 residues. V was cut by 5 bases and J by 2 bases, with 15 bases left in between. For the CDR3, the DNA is TGTGCCAGCAGCCCCCCGGGAGCGCGGCAAGAGACCCAGTACTTC. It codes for CASSPPGARQETQYF.

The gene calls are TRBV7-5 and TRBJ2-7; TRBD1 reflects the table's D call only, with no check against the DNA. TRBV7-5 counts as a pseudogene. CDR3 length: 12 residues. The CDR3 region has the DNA TGTGCCAGAACATACAGCTCCTACGAGCAGTACTTC. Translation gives CARTYSSYEQYF.

The CDR3 is CASKTGIDSPLHF. CDR3 bases: TGTGCCAGCAAGACAGGGATCGATTCACCCCTCCACTTT. This chain connects TRBV6-5 to TRBJ1-6, with 7 bases lining up with TRBD1. There are 13 residues in the CDR3. With V trimmed by 7 bases and J by 8 bases, 5 bases remained unmatched. Germline CDR1 MNHEY, CDR2 SVGAGI.

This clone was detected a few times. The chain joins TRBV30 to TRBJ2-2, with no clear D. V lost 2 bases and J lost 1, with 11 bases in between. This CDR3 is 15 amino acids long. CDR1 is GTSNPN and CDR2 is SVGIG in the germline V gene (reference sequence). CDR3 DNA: TGTGCCTGGAGTTTTGACTCTGTGAACACCGGGGAGCTGTTTTTT. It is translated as CAWSFDSVNTGELFF.

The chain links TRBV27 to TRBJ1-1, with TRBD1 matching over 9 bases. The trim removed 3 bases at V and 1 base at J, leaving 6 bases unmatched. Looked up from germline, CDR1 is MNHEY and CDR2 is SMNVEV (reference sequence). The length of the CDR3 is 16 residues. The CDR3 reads CASSFWGQGGNTEAFF. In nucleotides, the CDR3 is TGTGCCAGCAGTTTTTGGGGACAGGGAGGGAACACTGAAGCTTTCTTT.

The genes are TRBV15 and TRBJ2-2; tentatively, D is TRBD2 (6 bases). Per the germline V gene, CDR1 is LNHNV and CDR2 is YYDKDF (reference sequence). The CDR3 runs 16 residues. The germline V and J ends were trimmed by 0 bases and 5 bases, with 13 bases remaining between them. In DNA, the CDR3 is TGTGCCACCAGCAGAGATAGGCGGGGATGGACCGGGGAGCTGTTTTTT. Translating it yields CATSRDRRGWTGELFF.

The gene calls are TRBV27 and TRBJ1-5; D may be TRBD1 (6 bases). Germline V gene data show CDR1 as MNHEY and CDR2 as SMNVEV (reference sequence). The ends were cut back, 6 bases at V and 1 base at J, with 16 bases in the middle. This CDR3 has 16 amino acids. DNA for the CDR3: TGTGCCAGCAGAATACGAGGGGGATTGAGCAATCAGCCCCAGCATTTT. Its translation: CASRIRGGLSNQPQHF.

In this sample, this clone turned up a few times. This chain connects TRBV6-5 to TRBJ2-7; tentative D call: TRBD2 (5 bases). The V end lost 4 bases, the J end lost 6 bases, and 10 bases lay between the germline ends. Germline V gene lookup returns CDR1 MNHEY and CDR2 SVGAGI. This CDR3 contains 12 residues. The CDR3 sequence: CASSSPGSEQYF. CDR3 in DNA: TGTGCCAGCAGTTCCCCTGGGAGCGAGCAGTACTTC.

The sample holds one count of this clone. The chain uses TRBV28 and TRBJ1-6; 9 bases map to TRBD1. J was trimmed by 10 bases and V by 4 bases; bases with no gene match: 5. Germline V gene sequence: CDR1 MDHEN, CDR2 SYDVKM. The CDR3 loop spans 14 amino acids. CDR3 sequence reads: CASSSGQGNSPLHF. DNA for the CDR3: TGTGCCAGCAGTTCCGGACAGGGGAACTCACCCCTCCACTTT.